These T cell receptor beta chains were read from a single sample in a study of glioma-infiltrating T cells after dendritic cell vaccination. The data were produced by immunoSEQ multiplex PCR, yet TCRdb's version contains in-frame clones alone and is incomplete. The sample contains over 55,000 clones, approximately 80% of which appear only once. Sequenced material: blood, taken after dendritic cell vaccination. The receptors come from a human donor with glioblastoma. Each CDR3 is given with its conserved first and last residue. The D gene is left open where the match is weak. Clone size is shown for a subset of rows, as once, few, many or a class of expanded clone.

clone_size,v_call,cdr3_length,d_call,j_call,cdr3_aa,cdr3_nt
-,TRBV2,14,TRBD1,TRBJ2-1,CASSATGPYNEQFF,TGTGCCAGCAGTGCGACAGGGCCTTACAATGAGCAGTTCTTC
-,TRBV19,14,-,TRBJ2-7,CASSQTDQTYEQYF,TGTGCCAGTAGCCAGACAGATCAAACCTACGAGCAGTACTTC
-,TRBV2,12,-,TRBJ2-3,CASSVGTDTQYF,TGTGCCAGCAGTGTAGGCACAGATACGCAGTATTTT
once,TRBV4-2,15,-,TRBJ1-1,CASSQDFGASTEAFF,TGTGCCAGCAGCCAAGACTTTGGGGCATCCACTGAAGCTTTCTTT
-,TRBV18,14,-,TRBJ1-4,CASSPTDGGEKLFF,TGTGCCAGCTCACCCACGGATGGGGGCGAAAAACTGTTTTTT
-,TRBV5-1,15,TRBD1,TRBJ2-7,CASSSKQGISYEQYF,TGCGCCAGCAGCTCGAAACAGGGGATCTCCTACGAGCAGTACTTC
few,TRBV10-1,15,-,TRBJ1-1,CASSEATTGITEAFF,TGCGCCAGCAGTGAGGCTACAACAGGGATTACTGAAGCTTTCTTT
-,TRBV5-1,14,-,TRBJ2-2,CASAPPSDTGELFF,TGCGCCAGCGCCCCCCCTTCGGACACCGGGGAGCTGTTTTTT
-,TRBV19,17,-,TRBJ1-1,CASTAQIAGWENTEAFF,TGTGCCAGCACCGCCCAGATAGCAGGGTGGGAGAACACTGAAGCTTTCTTT
-,TRBV4-3,15,-,TRBJ1-1,CASSQDQGTNTEAFF,TGCGCCAGCAGCCAAGACCAGGGAACGAACACTGAAGCTTTCTTT
-,TRBV5-4,15,TRBD1,TRBJ1-4,CASSSQQGNREKLFF,TGTGCCAGCAGCTCCCAACAGGGGAATCGGGAAAAACTGTTTTTT
-,TRBV11-3,15,TRBD1,TRBJ1-3,CASSPTGGSGNTIYF,TGTGCCAGCAGCCCGACAGGGGGCTCAGGAAACACCATATATTTT
-,TRBV7-8,15,TRBD1,TRBJ1-2,CASSLAGQGNYGYTF,TGTGCCAGCAGCTTAGCGGGACAGGGAAACTATGGCTACACCTTC
-,TRBV11-2,15,TRBD1,TRBJ1-1,CASGFWDRGTTEAFF,TGTGCCAGCGGCTTCTGGGACAGGGGGACCACTGAAGCTTTCTTT
few,TRBV19,14,-,TRBJ1-1,CASSIDLRNTEAFF,TGTGCCAGTAGTATAGATCTGAGGAACACTGAAGCTTTCTTT
-,TRBV5-6,14,-,TRBJ1-4,CASSVGVFPEKLFF,TGTGCCAGCAGCGTGGGAGTATTCCCAGAAAAACTGTTTTTT
-,TRBV5-6,14,-,TRBJ2-1,CASSLQTGYNEQFF,TGTGCCAGCAGCTTACAAACAGGGTACAATGAGCAGTTCTTC
once,TRBV6-1,12,-,TRBJ2-5,CASSDRAETQYF,TGTGCCAGCAGTGACAGGGCGGAGACCCAGTACTTC
few,TRBV10-3,14,-,TRBJ2-7,CAINGQTDSYEQYF,TGTGCCATCAACGGACAGACCGACTCCTACGAGCAGTACTTC
-,TRBV7-3,15,-,TRBJ2-3,CASSPGLGVTDTQYF,TGTGCCAGCAGCCCTGGGCTCGGGGTGACAGATACGCAGTATTTT
-,TRBV10-3,10,-,TRBJ2-7,CASGDFEQYF,TGTGCTTCGGGGGATTTCGAGCAGTACTTC
-,TRBV15,14,TRBD1,TRBJ2-7,CATSWARDSYEQYF,TGTGCCACCAGCTGGGCGAGGGACAGCTACGAGCAGTACTTC
-,TRBV15,16,-,TRBJ2-2,CATSPPTGFNTGELFF,TGTGCCACCAGCCCTCCAACAGGGTTTAACACCGGGGAGCTGTTTTTT
-,TRBV27,14,TRBD1,TRBJ2-7,CASSTGTGAYEQYF,TGTGCCAGCAGTACCGGAACAGGGGCCTACGAGCAGTACTTC
-,TRBV15,15,-,TRBJ1-5,CATSRDSGSNQPQHF,TGTGCCACCAGCAGAGATTCCGGTAGCAATCAGCCCCAGCATTTT
-,TRBV5-1,14,TRBD2,TRBJ2-1,CASSLGLAGNEQFF,TGCGCCAGCAGCTTGGGACTAGCGGGCAATGAGCAGTTCTTC
-,TRBV4-3,16,-,TRBJ1-2,CASSQTDRQANYGYTF,TGCGCCAGCAGCCAGACGGACAGACAAGCTAACTATGGCTACACCTTC
few,TRBV6-1,14,-,TRBJ1-1,CASSEFDRNTEAFF,TGTGCCAGCAGTGAATTTGACAGGAACACTGAAGCTTTCTTT
-,TRBV10-3,11,-,TRBJ2-5,CAISESRTQYF,TGTGCCATCAGTGAGTCGCGGACCCAGTACTTC
-,TRBV7-7,13,-,TRBJ2-3,CASSLESADTQYF,TGTGCTAGCAGCTTAGAATCTGCAGATACGCAGTATTTT
-,TRBV2,16,TRBD1,TRBJ1-6,CASSGPTTGANSPLHF,TGTGCCAGCAGTGGACCCACTACAGGGGCTAATTCACCCCTCCACTTT
few,TRBV2,14,TRBD1,TRBJ2-1,CASTRTGDYNEQFF,TGTGCCAGCACGCGGACAGGGGACTACAATGAGCAGTTCTTC
-,TRBV7-6,17,-,TRBJ1-4,CASSKPRRGATNEKLFF,TGTGCCAGCAGCAAACCAAGAAGGGGTGCAACTAATGAAAAACTGTTTTTT
-,TRBV10-1,13,-,TRBJ1-4,CASSRGLDEKLFF,TGCGCCAGCAGCAGGGGATTGGATGAAAAACTGTTTTTT
-,TRBV19,16,-,TRBJ1-5,CASSIPLTDSNQPQHF,TGTGCCAGTAGTATTCCCTTGACAGATAGCAATCAGCCCCAGCATTTT
-,TRBV6-5,14,TRBD1,TRBJ1-2,CASRKQGGSYGYTF,TGTGCCAGCAGAAAACAGGGGGGAAGCTATGGCTACACCTTC
-,TRBV7-9,15,-,TRBJ2-1,CASSRIGRTLDEQFF,TGTGCCAGCAGCCGTATCGGCAGGACTCTCGATGAGCAGTTCTTC
-,TRBV7-2,18,-,TRBJ1-1,CASSLVPFLGAGNTEAFF,TGTGCCAGCAGCTTAGTTCCGTTTTTGGGGGCTGGAAACACTGAAGCTTTCTTT
-,TRBV4-3,15,-,TRBJ1-2,CASSQEERGIYGYTF,TGCGCCAGCAGCCAAGAGGAGCGGGGAATCTATGGCTACACCTTC
-,TRBV7-8,14,TRBD1,TRBJ1-2,CASSLAAGGYGYTF,TGTGCCAGCAGCTTAGCCGCAGGGGGCTATGGCTACACCTTC
-,TRBV7-6,12,-,TRBJ2-6,CASLTGANVLTF,TGTGCCAGCCTTACTGGGGCCAACGTCCTGACTTTC
-,TRBV29-1,11,-,TRBJ1-1,CSVGENTEAFF,TGCAGCGTAGGGGAGAACACTGAAGCTTTCTTT
-,TRBV13,13,TRBD1,TRBJ1-2,CASRGDRDYGYTF,TGTGCCAGCAGAGGAGACAGGGACTATGGCTACACCTTC
-,TRBV7-6,13,TRBD2,TRBJ2-5,CACGGGERETQYF,TGTGCCTGCGGCGGGGGGGAACGGGAGACCCAGTACTTC
-,TRBV6-1,14,-,TRBJ2-7,CASSEGHVSYEQYF,TGTGCCAGCAGTGAAGGGCACGTTTCCTACGAGCAGTACTTC
-,TRBV2,15,-,TRBJ2-6,CATPPGHSGANVLTF,TGTGCCACCCCCCCAGGCCACTCTGGGGCCAACGTCCTGACTTTC
-,TRBV18,16,TRBD2,TRBJ2-3,CASSPGTSGSRDTQYF,TGTGCCAGCTCACCTGGGACTAGCGGGTCGAGAGATACGCAGTATTTT
-,TRBV7-2,17,-,TRBJ1-5,CASSLHIRGMGIQPQHF,TGTGCCAGCAGCTTACATATCAGGGGAATGGGTATTCAGCCCCAGCATTTT